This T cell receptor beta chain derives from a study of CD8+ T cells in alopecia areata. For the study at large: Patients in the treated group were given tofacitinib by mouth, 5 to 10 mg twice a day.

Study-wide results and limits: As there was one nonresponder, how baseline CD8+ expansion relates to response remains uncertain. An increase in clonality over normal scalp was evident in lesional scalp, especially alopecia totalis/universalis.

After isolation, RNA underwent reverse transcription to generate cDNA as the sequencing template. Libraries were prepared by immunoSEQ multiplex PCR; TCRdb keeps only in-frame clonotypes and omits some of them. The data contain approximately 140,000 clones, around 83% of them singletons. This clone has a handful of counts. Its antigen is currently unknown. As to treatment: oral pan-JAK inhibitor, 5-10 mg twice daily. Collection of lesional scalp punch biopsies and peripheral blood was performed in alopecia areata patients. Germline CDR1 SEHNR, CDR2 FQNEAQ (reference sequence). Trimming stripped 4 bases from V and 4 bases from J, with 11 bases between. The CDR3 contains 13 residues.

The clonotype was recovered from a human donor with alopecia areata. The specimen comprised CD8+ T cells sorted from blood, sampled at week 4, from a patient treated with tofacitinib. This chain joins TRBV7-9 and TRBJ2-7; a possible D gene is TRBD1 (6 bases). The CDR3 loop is CASSSGTRYEQYF. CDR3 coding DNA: TGTGCCAGCAGCTCCGGGACAAGGTACGAGCAGTACTTC.